This TCR beta chain stems from a study of cytomegalovirus exposure and HLA in healthy donors. The overall study: It was reported in a later analysis that the same platform had been used for the 100 to 150 validation repertoires as for the roughly 710 first-cohort repertoires.

Separate from the roughly 700-subject first cohort was the approximately 130-subject validation cohort, to which the donors belonged. The table came from immunoSEQ multiplex PCR; TCRdb's copy has only in-frame clones and leaves some out. This table has a few hundred thousand clones, 86% appearing once. This receptor was taken from a young woman in good health and CMV-seronegative. Source material: PBMCs.

CDR3 protein: CASSIDGGGSYEQYF. Here the CDR3 DNA reads TGTGCCAGCAGCATCGACGGGGGGGGTTCCTACGAGCAGTACTTC. V and J are TRBV6-5 and TRBJ2-7, with TRBD2 identical over 8 bases. Germline V CDR1 and CDR2: MNHEY, SVGAGI. CDR3 size: 15 residues. Trimming took 6 bases from V and 1 from J; bases not matched to a gene: 8.